This entry is about one T cell receptor (beta chain). These data originate in a study of shared clonotypes between healthy human individuals. Sequencing used immunoSEQ multiplex PCR; TCRdb keeps in-frame clones, though not all of them. The sample consists of more than 900,000 clones, about 80% of them appearing once. V was pared by 0 bases and J by 6 bases, with 9 bases between. The CDR3 consists of 14 residues. The germline V gene encodes CDR1 LNHDA and CDR2 SQIVND (reference sequence). CD45RA+ naive and CD45RA-negative memory subsets were separated from CD4+ cells. The sequencing input was memory CD4+ T cells from PBMCs. Subset in this sample: CD45RA-negative fraction. The chain uses TRBV19 and TRBJ1-5; D perhaps matches TRBD1 (5 bases). This clonotype was sampled from a man younger than 35 in good health. Some clones in this sample may be carry-over from other donors' samples. Written as DNA, the CDR3 is TGTGCCAGTAGTATAGATCAGGGTTTTCAGCCCCAGCATTTT. Protein: CASSIDQGFQPQHF.